This T cell receptor (beta chain) stems from a study of glioma-infiltrating T cells. TCR alpha and beta CDR3 regions were amplified from RNA using iRepertoire nested multiplex PCR. A single record per CDR3 protein comes from TCRdb applying MiXCR to the multiplex PCR reads. The table shows fewer than 200,000 distinct CDR3 sequences, with approximately 30% occurring only once. This clonotype was recorded many times. CDR1 and CDR2 (germline): LNHDA, SQIVND (reference sequence). The CDR3 sequence is 12 residues long. Trimming left V 10 bases short and J 4 bases short, with 11 bases between. The chain uses TRBV19 and TRBJ1-5, with no clear D. The receptor was isolated from a human donor with low-grade glioma or glioblastoma, undergoing nonglioma brain surgery, or in good health (not recorded which). Sequencing used glioma tissue, nonneoplastic brain tissue, or PBMCs (not recorded which). CDR3 nucleotide sequence: TGTGCCACTGCCGAAGTGAATCAGCCCCAGCATTTT. It encodes CATAEVNQPQHF.